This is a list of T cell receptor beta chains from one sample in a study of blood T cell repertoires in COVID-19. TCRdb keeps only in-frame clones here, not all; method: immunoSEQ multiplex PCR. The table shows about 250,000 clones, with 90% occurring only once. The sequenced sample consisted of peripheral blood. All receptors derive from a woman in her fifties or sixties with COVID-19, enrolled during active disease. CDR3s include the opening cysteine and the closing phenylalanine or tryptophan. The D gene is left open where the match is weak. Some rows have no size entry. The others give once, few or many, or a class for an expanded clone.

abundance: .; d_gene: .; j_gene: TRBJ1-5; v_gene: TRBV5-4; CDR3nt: TGTGCCAGCAGCCGAGGTGACGATCAGCCCCAGCATTTT; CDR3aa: CASSRGDDQPQHF
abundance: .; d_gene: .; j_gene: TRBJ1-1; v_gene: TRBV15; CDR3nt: TGTGCCACCAGCAGAGATACAGATAACACTGAAGCTTTCTTT; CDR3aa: CATSRDTDNTEAFF
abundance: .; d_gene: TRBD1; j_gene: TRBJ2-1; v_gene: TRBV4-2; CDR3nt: TGTGCCAGCAGCCAAGATTTAGTAGGGGGCCGCGAGCAGTTCTTC; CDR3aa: CASSQDLVGGREQFF
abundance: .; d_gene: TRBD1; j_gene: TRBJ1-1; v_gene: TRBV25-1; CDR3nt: TGTGCCAGCAGTGAACAACAGGGGGCTGAAGCTTTCTTT; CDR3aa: CASSEQQGAEAFF
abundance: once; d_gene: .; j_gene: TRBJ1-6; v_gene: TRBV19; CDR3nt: TGTGCCAGTAGCCGACAGAGCTCCTATAATTCACCCCTCCACTTT; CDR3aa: CASSRQSSYNSPLHF
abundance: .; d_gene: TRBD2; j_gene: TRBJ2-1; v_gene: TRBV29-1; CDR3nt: TGCAGCGTCCAGGGACTAGCGGGGCAATACAATGAGCAGTTCTTC; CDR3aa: CSVQGLAGQYNEQFF
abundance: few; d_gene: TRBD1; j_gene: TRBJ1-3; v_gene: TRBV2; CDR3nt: TGTGCCAGCAGTGCAAACAGGGGATTGGGAAACACCATATATTTT; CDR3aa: CASSANRGLGNTIYF
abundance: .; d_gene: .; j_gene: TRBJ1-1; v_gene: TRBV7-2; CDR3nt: TGTGCCAGCAGCTTAGCAGGGGTCTACGCCTCCTCGAACACTGAAGCTTTCTTT; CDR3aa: CASSLAGVYASSNTEAFF
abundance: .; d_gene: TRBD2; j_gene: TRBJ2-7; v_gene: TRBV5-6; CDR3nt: TGTGCCAGCAGCCCGTCGATAGCGGGGGAGTACGAGCAGTACTTC; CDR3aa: CASSPSIAGEYEQYF
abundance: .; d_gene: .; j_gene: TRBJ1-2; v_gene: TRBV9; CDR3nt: TGTGCCAGCAGCGTAGTAGGCGGTGGCTACACCTTC; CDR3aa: CASSVVGGGYTF
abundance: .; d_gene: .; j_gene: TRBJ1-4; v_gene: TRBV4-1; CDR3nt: TGCGCCAGCAGCCCGGGGGGACGGGATGAAAAACTGTTTTTT; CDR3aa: CASSPGGRDEKLFF
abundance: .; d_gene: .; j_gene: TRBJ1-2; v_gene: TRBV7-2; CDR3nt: TGTGCCAGCAGCGCCTCAGGGGCCTCTTTTTATGGCTACACCTTC; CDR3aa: CASSASGASFYGYTF
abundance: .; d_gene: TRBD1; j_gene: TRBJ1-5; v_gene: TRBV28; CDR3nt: TGTGCCAGCAGTTTCCCACAGGGGTCAGGCAATCAGCCCCAGCATTTT; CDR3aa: CASSFPQGSGNQPQHF
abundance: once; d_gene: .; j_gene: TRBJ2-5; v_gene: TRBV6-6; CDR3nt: TGTGCCAGCAGTCCAACCGGGACTCCCCCAGAGACCCAGTACTTC; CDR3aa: CASSPTGTPPETQYF
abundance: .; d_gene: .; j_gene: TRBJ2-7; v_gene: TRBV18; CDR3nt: TGTGCCAGCTCACCCTATGGGGGCTCCAGCTACGAGCAGTACTTC; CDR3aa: CASSPYGGSSYEQYF
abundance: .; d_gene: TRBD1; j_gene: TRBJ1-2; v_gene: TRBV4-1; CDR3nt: TGCGCCAGCAGCCAGGGACAGTCCTATGGCTACACCTTC; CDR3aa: CASSQGQSYGYTF
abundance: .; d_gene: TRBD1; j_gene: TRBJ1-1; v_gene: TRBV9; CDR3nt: TGTGCCAGCAGCTTCCGGGACAGGGCCAACACTGAAGCTTTCTTT; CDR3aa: CASSFRDRANTEAFF
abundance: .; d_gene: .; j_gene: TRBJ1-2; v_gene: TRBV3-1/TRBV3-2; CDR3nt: TGTGCCAGCAGCCAAGATAGCCGGGATCGCGGCTACACCTTC; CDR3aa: CASSQDSRDRGYTF
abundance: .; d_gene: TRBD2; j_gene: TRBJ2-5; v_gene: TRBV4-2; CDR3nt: TGTGCCAGCAGCCACGGGGGGGGCCAAGAGACCCAGTACTTC; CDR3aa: CASSHGGGQETQYF
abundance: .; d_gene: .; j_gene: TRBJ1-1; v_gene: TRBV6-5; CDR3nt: TGTGCCAGCGAGGGCAGAAAGAACACTGAAGCTTTCTTT; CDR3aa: CASEGRKNTEAFF
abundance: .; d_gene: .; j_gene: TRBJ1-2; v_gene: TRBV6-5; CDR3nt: TGTGCCAGCAGTCCCGGGGGATACCCCTTCCCGGGCTACACCTTC; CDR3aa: CASSPGGYPFPGYTF
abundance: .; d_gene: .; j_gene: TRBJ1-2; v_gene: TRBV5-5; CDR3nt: TGTGCCAGCAGTTTTGGGGCTGGAACCGGTTTATTGGGCTATGGCTACACCTTC; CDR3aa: CASSFGAGTGLLGYGYTF
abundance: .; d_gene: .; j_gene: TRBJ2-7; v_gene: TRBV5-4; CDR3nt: TGTGCCAGCAGCGTGGGGGTTCGGGGGGCGGCGGACGAGCAGTACTTC; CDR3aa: CASSVGVRGAADEQYF
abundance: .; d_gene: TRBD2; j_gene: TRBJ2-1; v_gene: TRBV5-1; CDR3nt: TGCGCCAGCAGCTCTCGCGGGGGACTAGCGGCGAATTACAATGAGCAGTTCTTC; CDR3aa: CASSSRGGLAANYNEQFF
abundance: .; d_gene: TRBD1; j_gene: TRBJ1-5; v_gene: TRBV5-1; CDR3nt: TGCGCCAGCAGCTTGGCCCCCGGGACAGGGTATCAGCCCCAGCATTTT; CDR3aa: CASSLAPGTGYQPQHF
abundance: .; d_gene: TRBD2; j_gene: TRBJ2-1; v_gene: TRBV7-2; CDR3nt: TGTGCCAGCAGCTGGGGTTTCGGCGGGGGGGCAATATCCTACAATGAGCAGTTCTTC; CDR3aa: CASSWGFGGGAISYNEQFF
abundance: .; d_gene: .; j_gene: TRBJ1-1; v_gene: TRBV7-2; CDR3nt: TGTGCCAGCAGCGCCATGGCACAGAACACTGAAGCTTTCTTT; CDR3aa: CASSAMAQNTEAFF
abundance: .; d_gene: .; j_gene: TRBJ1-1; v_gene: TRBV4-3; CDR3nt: TGCGCCAGCAGCCACGCAGGGATCGACACTGAAGCTTTCTTT; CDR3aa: CASSHAGIDTEAFF
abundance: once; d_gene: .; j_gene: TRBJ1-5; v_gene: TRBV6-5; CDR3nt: TGTGCCAGCTCCGGTAGACTCAGCAATCAGCCCCAGCATTTT; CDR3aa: CASSGRLSNQPQHF
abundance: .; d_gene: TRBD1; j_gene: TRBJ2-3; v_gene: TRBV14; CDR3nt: TGTGCCAGCAGCCTGAGCCCGGGACAGGGCACAGATACGCAGTATTTT; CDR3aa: CASSLSPGQGTDTQYF
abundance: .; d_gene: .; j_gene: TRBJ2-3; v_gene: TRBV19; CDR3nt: TGTGCCAGTAGTATAATTCTTGGAGGGCTTTGGGATACGCAGTATTTT; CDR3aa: CASSIILGGLWDTQYF
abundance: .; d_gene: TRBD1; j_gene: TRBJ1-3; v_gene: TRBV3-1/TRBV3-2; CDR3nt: TGTGCCAGCAGCCAACGACAGGGAATGACTTCTGGAAACACCATATATTTT; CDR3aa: CASSQRQGMTSGNTIYF
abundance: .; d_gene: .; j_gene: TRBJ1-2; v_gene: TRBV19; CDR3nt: TGTGCCAGTAGTACACCTTGGAGGGCTAACTATGGCTACACCTTC; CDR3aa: CASSTPWRANYGYTF
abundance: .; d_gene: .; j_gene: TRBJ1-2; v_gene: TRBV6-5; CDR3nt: TGTGCCAGCAGTTACTCGGGCAGTCCCGCCTATGGCTACACCTTC; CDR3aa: CASSYSGSPAYGYTF
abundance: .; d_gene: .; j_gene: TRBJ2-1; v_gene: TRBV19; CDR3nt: TGTGCCAGTAGTTATCTGGCCACAGATGAGCAGTTCTTC; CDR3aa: CASSYLATDEQFF
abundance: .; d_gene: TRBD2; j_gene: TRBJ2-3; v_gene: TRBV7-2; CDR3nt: TGTGCCAGCAGCCCTAGCGGGATTAAGGTTACGCAGTATTTT; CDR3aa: CASSPSGIKVTQYF
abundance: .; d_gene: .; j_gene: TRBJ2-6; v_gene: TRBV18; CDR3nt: .; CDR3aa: CASSPLWQNSGANVLTF
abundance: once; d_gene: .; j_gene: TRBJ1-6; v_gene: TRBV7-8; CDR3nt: TGTGCCAGCAGCTTAGGTCCAGGGGCTCGGAATTCACCCCTCCACTTT; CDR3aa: CASSLGPGARNSPLHF
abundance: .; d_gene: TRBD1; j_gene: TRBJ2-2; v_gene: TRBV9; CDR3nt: TGTGCCAGCAGCGTAGAGCCGGACAGGGACACCGGGGAGCTGTTTTTT; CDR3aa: CASSVEPDRDTGELFF
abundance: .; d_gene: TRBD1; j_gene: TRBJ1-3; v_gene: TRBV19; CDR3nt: TGTGCCAGTAGTATCAACCGGGACAGGGGAAACACCATATATTTT; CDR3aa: CASSINRDRGNTIYF
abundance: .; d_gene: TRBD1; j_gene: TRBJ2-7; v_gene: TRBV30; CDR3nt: TGTGCCTGGAACAGGGGAAGGGAAAGGTACGAGCAGTACTTC; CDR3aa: CAWNRGRERYEQYF
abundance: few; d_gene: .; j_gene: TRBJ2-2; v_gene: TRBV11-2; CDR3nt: TGTGCCAGCAGCGGATGGGGGGTGATCGGTAACACCGGGGAGCTGTTTTTT; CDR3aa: CASSGWGVIGNTGELFF
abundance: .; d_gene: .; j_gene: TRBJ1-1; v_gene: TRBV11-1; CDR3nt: TGTGCCAGCAGTCTCGGACAGCTGAACACTGAAGCTTTCTTT; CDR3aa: CASSLGQLNTEAFF
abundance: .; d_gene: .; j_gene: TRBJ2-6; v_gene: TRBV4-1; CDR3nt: TGCGCCAGCAGCCAAGTCCCAGGGATTGGGGCCAACGTCCTGACTTTC; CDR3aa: CASSQVPGIGANVLTF
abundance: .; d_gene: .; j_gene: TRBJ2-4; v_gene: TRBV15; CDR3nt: TGTGCCACCAGCAGAGTAGCCTTGACCGGGGAAAACATTCAGTACTTC; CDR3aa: CATSRVALTGENIQYF
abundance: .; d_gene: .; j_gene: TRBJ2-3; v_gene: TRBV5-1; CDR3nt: TGCGCCAGCAGCCTGACTAGGTGGGCAGATACGCAGTATTTT; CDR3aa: CASSLTRWADTQYF
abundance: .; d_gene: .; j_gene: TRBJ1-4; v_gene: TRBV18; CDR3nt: TGTGCCAGCTCACCACGTCGGGGGTCGCAGGGAGCCGGTGAAAAACTGTTTTTT; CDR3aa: CASSPRRGSQGAGEKLFF
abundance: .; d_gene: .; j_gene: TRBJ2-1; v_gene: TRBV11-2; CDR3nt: TGTGCCAGCAGCTTGGTGGTGGGGGGGCCCCACAATGAGCAGTTCTTC; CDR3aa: CASSLVVGGPHNEQFF
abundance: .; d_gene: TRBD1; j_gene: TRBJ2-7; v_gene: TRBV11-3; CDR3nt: TGTGCCAGCAGCCCCCGTTCACCGCCGGGACAGAGCTCCTACGAGCAGTACTTC; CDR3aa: CASSPRSPPGQSSYEQYF
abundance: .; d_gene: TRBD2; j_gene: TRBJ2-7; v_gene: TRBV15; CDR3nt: TGTGCCACCAGCGCCCCGGGACTAGCCCAGGGCGCCTCCCCTTACGAGCAGTACTTC; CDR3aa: CATSAPGLAQGASPYEQYF
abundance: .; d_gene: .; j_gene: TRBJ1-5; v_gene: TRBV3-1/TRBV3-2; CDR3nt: TGTGCCAGCAGCCAAGAGCCCCGCAGGGGTTGCAATCAGCCCCAGCATTTT; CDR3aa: CASSQEPRRGCNQPQHF
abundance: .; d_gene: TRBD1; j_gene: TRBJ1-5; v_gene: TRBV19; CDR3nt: TGTGCCAGTAGCGACAGGGGGCCGAGGGGCAATCAGCCCCAGCATTTT; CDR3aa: CASSDRGPRGNQPQHF
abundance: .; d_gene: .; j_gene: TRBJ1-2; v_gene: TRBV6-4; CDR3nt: TGTGCCAGCAGTGACAGCCCTAACTATGGCTACACCTTC; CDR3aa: CASSDSPNYGYTF
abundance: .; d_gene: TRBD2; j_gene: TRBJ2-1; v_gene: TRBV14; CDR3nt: TGTGCCAGCAGCCAAGATTTCGCGGCGTCGGGGGGTGAGCAGTTCTTC; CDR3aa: CASSQDFAASGGEQFF
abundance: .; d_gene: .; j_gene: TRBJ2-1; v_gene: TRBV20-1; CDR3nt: TGCAGTGCTAGTCATCCTGGGGCAAATGAGCAGTTCTTC; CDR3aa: CSASHPGANEQFF